A single sample is the source of the 13 T cell receptor beta chains below, sequenced in a study of Graves' ophthalmopathy and Graves' hyperthyroidism. For repertoire sequencing, the TCR beta CDR3 regions were amplified from RNA transcripts. After a first-round RT-PCR with HTBI primers, a second-round multiplex PCR was run. TCRdb reprocessed the multiplex PCR reads with MiXCR, giving one entry per CDR3 protein. This table has around 600,000 distinct CDR3 sequences, roughly 39% appearing once. The specimen sequenced was peripheral blood. The source of these receptors is an adult man with Graves' ophthalmopathy.

The chain joins TRBV10-3 to TRBJ2-2, with 10 bases aligning to TRBD2. The germline V gene has CDR1 ENHRY and CDR2 SYGVKD. This CDR3 contains 14 residues. V was clipped by 6 bases and J by 6 bases; unmatched bases: 4. CDR3 bases: TGTGCCATCAGACTAGCGGGGCTTGCCGGGGAGCTGTTTTTT. This encodes CAIRLAGLAGELFF.

In this sample, this clonotype turned up many times. The chain links TRBV20-1 to TRBJ2-7, with unresolved D. Germline V lookup: CDR1 DFQATT, CDR2 SNEGSKA (reference sequence). Trimming took 6 bases from V and 3 from J, leaving 21 bases between them. CDR3 length: 15 amino acids. The CDR3 loop reads CSATIVLGNGYEQYF. The CDR3 coding sequence is TGCAGTGCCACGATTGTTCTGGGGAATGGCTACGAGCAGTACTTC.

This clonotype was seen many times. The genes are TRBV7-2 and TRBJ1-1, with 9 bases aligning to TRBD1. There are 14 residues in the CDR3. V was pared by 4 bases and J by 8 bases, with 8 bases of the junction left unmatched. Per germline, CDR1 SGHTA and CDR2 FQGNSA. As DNA, the CDR3 is TGTGCCAGCAGCTCCGGACAGGGGTATTTGGAAGCTTTCTTT. Translating it yields CASSSGQGYLEAFF.

This clonotype has a single count. The junction differs from germline at one of its ends, possibly a read error. The chain recombines TRBV2 with TRBJ1-5; the D is unclear. The CDR3 contains 13 residues. CDR1 is SNHLY and CDR2 is FYNNEI in the germline V gene. The CDR3 here is CASSYGDIQPLHF. The CDR3, as DNA: TGTGCCAGCAGTTACGGTGATATACAGCCCCTGCATTTT.

This clonotype has just a few counts. The rearrangement uses TRBV12-3 or TRBV12-4 and TRBJ2-2, with TRBD1 identical over 9 bases. The CDR3 contains 14 residues. J was trimmed by 6 bases and V by 6 bases; bases with no gene match: 5. CDR3 loop: CASRLQGAPGELFF. The CDR3 nucleotides are TGTGCCAGCAGACTACAGGGGGCTCCCGGGGAGCTGTTTTTT.

The V gene is TRBV25-1, the J gene TRBJ1-3; 10 bases agree with TRBD1. The V segment lost 8 bases and the J segment 4 bases; nucleotides outside the gene matches: 5. The CDR3 extends over 14 amino acids. Germline V gives CDR1 MGHDK, CDR2 SYGVNS. Here the CDR3 DNA reads TGTGCCAGCGATAGGGACAGGGGAGGAAACACCATATATTTT. Residues: CASDRDRGGNTIYF.

This clonotype was seen a single time. The rearrangement links TRBV9 to TRBJ2-2, with TRBD1 matching over 7 bases. Germline CDR1 is SGDLS and CDR2 is YYNGEE. This CDR3 is built from 15 residues. V shed 7 bases, J shed 1 base, and the junction held 7 bases outside the gene matches. In DNA, the CDR3 is TGTGCCAGCTCCCACGGACAGGTGAACACCGGGGAGCTGTTTTTT. Its protein product is CASSHGQVNTGELFF.

V is TRBV10-3 and J is TRBJ1-5; TRBD1 might be the D (5 bases). The ends were cut back, 4 bases at V and 11 bases at J, with 18 bases in the middle. The CDR3 extends over 14 amino acids. CDR1 and CDR2 from the germline V gene are ENHRY and SYGVKD. The CDR3 bases are TGTGCCATCAGTGGTGGGAGCCTGGGGGAGACCCAGCATTTT. Translating it yields CAISGGSLGETQHF.

This clonotype was seen more than once but under ten times. V usage is TRBV6-5 and J usage is TRBJ2-5; the D gene is possibly TRBD2 (5 bases). V shed 5 bases and J shed 3 bases, with 10 bases lying between them. This CDR3 spans 13 amino acids. CDR1 is MNHEY and CDR2 is SVGAGI in the germline V gene. The CDR3 spells CASSGAVEETQYF. The CDR3 DNA reads as TGTGCCAGCAGTGGAGCGGTCGAAGAGACCCAGTACTTC.

This clonotype was detected ten times or more. The CDR3 DNA is TGTGCCAGCAGTGAAAGGGGTTCTGACGGGGAGCTGTTTTTT. Translation gives CASSERGSDGELFF. The chain has TRBV2 and TRBJ2-2, with D possibly TRBD1 on 5 matching bases. Germline CDR1 is SNHLY and CDR2 is FYNNEI. Deletions cut 2 bases from V and 7 bases from J, with 11 bases between. CDR3 length equals 14 residues.

The CDR3 sequence is CASSAVRTGQNYGYTF. The CDR3 DNA sequence: TGTGCCAGCAGCGCAGTTCGGACAGGGCAAAACTATGGCTACACCTTC. The chain couples TRBV9 to TRBJ1-2; TRBD1 matches at 8 bases. Germline V gene sequence: CDR1 SGDLS, CDR2 YYNGEE. The CDR3 consists of 16 residues. Trimming at V came to 3 bases and at J to 2 bases, leaving 9 bases not matched to a gene.

This clonotype has at least ten counts. This rearrangement joins TRBV7-9 to TRBJ2-6; D call uncertain. CDR1 and CDR2 (germline): SEHNR, FQNEAQ (reference sequence). Deletions cut 5 bases from V and 0 bases from J, with 14 bases between. This CDR3 comprises 17 residues. Here the CDR3 reads CASSPWAASSGANVLTF. The CDR3 nucleotides are TGTGCCAGCAGCCCATGGGCCGCGTCCTCTGGGGCCAACGTCCTGACTTTC.

The chain is built from TRBV29-1 and TRBJ2-5; 13 bases line up with TRBD2. Germline V lookup: CDR1 SQVTM, CDR2 ANQGSEA. CDR3 length: 15 amino acids. The V gene end was trimmed by 4 bases and the J gene end by 1 base; junction bases not matched to a gene: 3. The CDR3 is CSVAGLAGTQETQYF. CDR3 DNA sequence: TGCAGCGTTGCGGGACTAGCGGGGACCCAAGAGACCCAGTACTTC.